Below are 29 T cell receptor beta chains sequenced from a single sample in a study of cytomegalovirus exposure and HLA in healthy donors. The PCR had 60 Vbeta and 13 Jbeta primers. Only in-frame clones appear in the TCRdb table, and some are missing; sequencing was by immunoSEQ multiplex PCR. The sample lists some 130,000 clones, roughly 85% occurring once. Material: PBMCs. The receptors were sampled from a middle-aged man in good health and CMV-seropositive.

This rearrangement joins TRBV28 to TRBJ2-7; no definite D call. V was cut by 10 bases and J by 6 bases, with 19 bases left in between. Germline CDR1 MDHEN, CDR2 SYDVKM. This CDR3 has 13 residues. Here the CDR3 reads CATRLVQLSEQYF. The DNA for the CDR3 is TGTGCCACCCGCCTCGTACAGCTAAGCGAGCAGTACTTC.

The chain has TRBV4-1 and TRBJ2-7, with D unclear. Germline V gives CDR1 MGHRA, CDR2 YSYEKL. V dropped 2 bases and J dropped 2 bases, with 7 bases sitting between them. CDR3 length: 13 residues. Written as DNA, the CDR3 is TGCGCCAGCAGCCAACAGGAAGCCTACGAGCAGTACTTC. It yields the protein CASSQQEAYEQYF.

This clone has only one observation. This chain connects TRBV9 to TRBJ1-1; 8 bases fit TRBD1. J gave up 1 base and V 2 bases, and 1 base lay outside the gene matches. This CDR3 region has 14 residues. The germline gives CDR1 SGDLS, CDR2 YYNGEE. CDR3 sequence (DNA): TGTGCCAGCAGCGTGACAGGGGAGAACACTGAAGCTTTCTTT. It is translated as CASSVTGENTEAFF.

The gene calls are TRBV7-8 and TRBJ2-2; TRBD2 agrees at 10 bases. CDR3 length equals 15 residues. V shed 3 bases, J shed 4 bases, and the junction held 2 bases outside the gene matches. Germline assignment: CDR1 SGHVS and CDR2 FQNEAQ. The CDR3 DNA follows: TGTGCCAGCAGCTTTACTAGCGGGGCCACCGGGGAGCTGTTTTTT. It is translated as CASSFTSGATGELFF.

The chain carries TRBV19 and TRBJ2-5; perhaps TRBD1 as D (6 bases). Germline V CDR1 and CDR2: LNHDA, SQIVND (reference sequence). The CDR3 totals 14 residues. V gave up 3 bases and J gave up 2 bases, with 10 bases separating them. The CDR3 DNA reads TGTGCCAGTAGTATCAGAAGGGGGCAAGAGACCCAGTACTTC. This encodes CASSIRRGQETQYF.

This chain uses TRBV4-2 with TRBJ1-2, with 9 nucleotides matching TRBD1. V shed 4 bases, J shed 1 base, and the junction held 4 bases outside the gene matches. CDR1 and CDR2 from the germline V gene are LGHNA and YNFKEQ. This CDR3 spans 15 amino acids. CDR3 nucleotide sequence: TGTGCCAGCAGCCTATGGACAGGGGATAACTATGGCTACACCTTC. It specifies CASSLWTGDNYGYTF.

J is TRBJ2-5 and V is TRBV6-1, with 11 nucleotides matching TRBD2. V gave up 3 bases and J gave up 7 bases; unmatched junction bases: 10. The CDR3 contains 16 residues. The V gene's germline CDR1 is MNHNS and CDR2 SASEGT. This chain's CDR3 is CASSDPLSGRDGTQYF. In DNA form, the CDR3 reads TGTGCCAGCAGTGACCCGCTTAGCGGGAGGGACGGGACCCAGTACTTC.

Only one count was recorded for this clone. This sequence joins TRBV14 and TRBJ2-3; 7 bases are shared with TRBD1. Trimming took 4 bases from V and 1 from J; bases not matched to a gene: 2. In germline, CDR1 is SGHDN, CDR2 FVKESK. The CDR3 length is 14 residues. The CDR3 DNA sequence: TGTGCCAGCAGCCGCACAGGGGGCACAGATACGCAGTATTTT. Amino acids: CASSRTGGTDTQYF.

The chain combines TRBV19 with TRBJ1-2, with 8 bases fitting TRBD1. This CDR3 region has 15 residues. V lost 1 base and J lost 4; bases outside the gene matches: 5. CDR1 and CDR2 (germline): LNHDA, SQIVND (reference sequence). The CDR3 nucleotides read TGTGCCAGTAGTATAGTATGGACAGGGATCTATGGCTACACCTTC. Amino acid sequence: CASSIVWTGIYGYTF.

V usage is TRBV28 and J usage is TRBJ2-7; 7 positions agree with TRBD2. The V segment lost 8 bases and the J segment 2 bases; nucleotides outside the gene matches: 9. The CDR3 is 14 residues long. Germline CDR1 MDHEN, CDR2 SYDVKM. CDR3 nucleotides: TGTGCCAGCGTGGGGAGGGAAGGAACCTACGAGCAGTACTTC. The encoded protein is CASVGREGTYEQYF.

The rearrangement joins TRBV6-1 to TRBJ2-5, with D perhaps TRBD2 (6 bases). The length of the CDR3 is 12 residues. The V end lost 11 bases, the J end lost 5 bases, and 15 bases lay between the germline ends. CDR1 MNHNS and CDR2 SASEGT come from the germline V gene. CDR3 DNA: TGTGCCGGCGGGGACTCCAAGGAGACCCAGTACTTC. Translation gives CAGGDSKETQYF.

V is TRBV5-4 and J is TRBJ1-4; possible D gene TRBD1, 6 bases. The germline gives CDR1 SGHNT, CDR2 YYREEE (reference sequence). The V end lost 3 bases, the J end lost 3 bases, and 12 bases lay between the germline ends. CDR3 length equals 15 residues. The CDR3 bases are TGTGCCAGCAGCTCCCAGGGGTGGGCTAATGAAAAACTGTTTTTT. This gives the protein CASSSQGWANEKLFF.

CDR3 coding DNA: TGTGCCAGCTCACCAGTAGGGGACAGCTCCTACGAGCAGTACTTC. Translation: CASSPVGDSSYEQYF. The chain employs TRBV18 and TRBJ2-7, with TRBD1 identical over 7 bases. The CDR3 has 15 amino acids. The trim removed 2 bases at V and 0 bases at J, leaving 4 bases unmatched. Germline-derived CDR1 and CDR2 are KGHSH and LQKENI.

This sequence joins TRBV4-1 and TRBJ1-5; 7 nucleotides agree with TRBD1. This CDR3 has 16 residues. The germline V gene encodes CDR1 MGHRA and CDR2 YSYEKL. Trimming at V came to 4 bases and at J to 3 bases, leaving 9 bases not matched to a gene. The CDR3 DNA follows: TGCGCCAGCAGCCCCCGGAAGGGGGCCATCAATCAGCCCCAGCATTTT. Translation gives CASSPRKGAINQPQHF.

The rearrangement uses TRBV11-2 and TRBJ1-4, with 8 bases identical to TRBD1. Per the germline V gene, CDR1 is SGHAT and CDR2 is FQNNGV. The trim removed 5 bases at V and 8 bases at J, leaving 13 bases unmatched. The CDR3 length is 16 residues. The DNA for the CDR3 is TGTGCCAGCAGCGGCAGACACAGGGGGAGGGGCGAAAAACTGTTTTTT. Amino acid sequence: CASSGRHRGRGEKLFF.

The V call is TRBV14, the J call TRBJ2-6; no clear D gene. V was pared by 0 bases and J by 0 bases, with 9 bases between. The CDR3 has 17 residues. Germline CDR1 SGHDN, CDR2 FVKESK. Here the CDR3 DNA reads TGTGCCAGCAGCCAAGACAACAGACCCTCTGGGGCCAACGTCCTGACTTTC. It yields the protein CASSQDNRPSGANVLTF.

In regard to this clone: Other DNA sequences of this sample code for an identical CDR3. V and J are TRBV30 and TRBJ1-5; no clear D gene. V lost 3 bases, J lost 2 bases, and 8 bases lay in between. The length of the CDR3 is 13 residues. Germline loops: CDR1 GTSNPN, CDR2 SVGIG (reference sequence). The CDR3 is CAWRSGGNQPQHF. CDR3 nucleotide sequence: TGTGCCTGGAGGTCGGGTGGCAATCAGCCCCAGCATTTT.

The chain couples TRBV28 to TRBJ2-5, with 15 bases fitting TRBD2. In germline, CDR1 is MDHEN, CDR2 SYDVKM. The V and J ends lost 3 bases and 1 base, in that order; junction bases with no gene match: 9. The CDR3 runs to 19 residues. The CDR3 loop is CASSFSRTSGRGGQETQYF. The CDR3, as DNA: TGTGCCAGCAGTTTCTCCCGGACTAGCGGGAGGGGGGGCCAAGAGACCCAGTACTTC. The full variable domain, rest sourced from reference TRBV28 and TRBJ2-5, is DVKVTQSSRYLVKRTGEKVFLECVQDMDHENMFWYRQDPGLGLRLIYFSYDVKMKEKGDIPEGYSVSREKKERFSLILESASTNQTSMYLCASSFSRTSGRGGQETQYFGPGTRLLVL.

The V and J genes are TRBV6-1 and TRBJ1-2; D gene ambiguous. This CDR3 has 13 amino acids. The V end lost 3 bases, the J end lost 4 bases, and 9 bases lay between the germline ends. Per germline, CDR1 MNHNS and CDR2 SASEGT. The CDR3 region is CASSEYGIYGYTF. CDR3 in DNA: TGTGCCAGCAGTGAGTACGGGATCTATGGCTACACCTTC.

The chain couples TRBV5-1 to TRBJ2-1; 11 bases match TRBD2. The CDR3 runs 13 residues. The V and J ends lost 6 bases and 10 bases, in that order; junction bases with no gene match: 6. In germline, CDR1 is SGHRS, CDR2 YFSETQ. The CDR3 DNA is TGCGCCAGCACACTAGCGGGAGAGCGAGAGCAGTTCTTC. Its translation: CASTLAGEREQFF. Full variable domain (remainder filled in from reference TRBV5-1 and TRBJ2-1): KAGVTQTPRYLIKTRGQQVTLSCSPISGHRSVSWYQQTPGQGLQFLFEYFSETQRNKGNFPGRFSGRQFSNSRSEMNVSTLELGDSALYLCASTLAGEREQFFGPGTRLTVL.

This CDR3 is CASSLGPGLATKWGTGELFF. Here the CDR3 DNA reads TGTGCCAGCAGCTTAGGCCCGGGACTAGCGACTAAGTGGGGCACCGGGGAGCTGTTTTTT. The chain uses TRBV7-7 and TRBJ2-2; 10 nucleotides align to TRBD2. Per the germline V gene, CDR1 is SSHAT and CDR2 is FNYEAQ (reference sequence). The CDR3 is 20 amino acids. The J segment lost 4 bases and the V segment lost 1 base, leaving 15 bases of the junction unmatched. The variable domain in full, completed from reference TRBV7-7 and TRBJ2-2, reads GAGVSQSPRYKVTKRGQDVTLRCDPISSHATLYWYQQALGQGPEFLTYFNYEAQPDKSGLPSDRFSAERPEGSISTLTIQRTEQRDSAMYRCASSLGPGLATKWGTGELFFGEGSRLTVL.

The chain recombines TRBV29-1 with TRBJ2-1; 13 positions agree with TRBD2. The CDR3 spans 18 residues. The germline V gene has CDR1 SQVTM and CDR2 ANQGSEA. The J segment lost 9 bases and the V segment lost 5 bases, leaving 19 bases of the junction unmatched. The CDR3: CSVLDRTSGSSTTGEQFF. CDR3 DNA: TGCAGCGTTCTCGACCGGACTAGCGGGAGCTCCACTACAGGTGAGCAGTTCTTC.

V and J are TRBV6-1 and TRBJ2-7; 9 bases are a match to TRBD2. The junction had 6 bases not matched to a gene; V was cut back by 5 bases and J by 7 bases. CDR3 size: 13 residues. CDR1 and CDR2 (germline): MNHNS, SASEGT. CDR3 protein: CASSLAGAGEQYF. In DNA, the CDR3 is TGTGCCAGCAGTTTAGCGGGAGCGGGGGAGCAGTACTTC.

The chain employs TRBV6-1 and TRBJ2-1; 11 bases are shared with TRBD1. CDR3 size: 16 residues. Per the germline V gene, CDR1 is MNHNS and CDR2 is SASEGT. Unmatched junction bases numbered 7, after V lost 2 bases and J lost 7 bases. CDR3 DNA sequence: TGTGCCAGCAGTGAAATCGTGGACAGGGGGCTTAATGAGCAGTTCTTC. This encodes CASSEIVDRGLNEQFF.

The V call is TRBV28, the J call TRBJ2-7, with 10 bases fitting TRBD2. V shed 6 bases and J 2 bases; nucleotides not matched to a gene: 7. The CDR3 loop spans 15 amino acids. The germline CDR1 and CDR2 sequences are MDHEN and SYDVKM. The CDR3 loop reads CASSAGLAVTYEQYF. The CDR3 DNA sequence: TGTGCCAGCAGCGCCGGACTAGCGGTGACCTACGAGCAGTACTTC.

The chain joins TRBV11-2 to TRBJ2-1, with no clear D. This CDR3 has 12 amino acids. Germline V lookup: CDR1 SGHAT, CDR2 FQNNGV. V was pared by 7 bases and J by 6 bases, with 10 bases between. CDR3 nucleotides: TGTGCCAGCATCCTACTAAGCAATGAGCAGTTCTTC. Its protein product is CASILLSNEQFF.

The chain couples TRBV6-6 to TRBJ2-5, with 11 bases identical to TRBD2. The better agreement between TRBJ2-7 and the DNA end casts doubt on the J call. The CDR3 consists of 14 residues. Germline-derived CDR1 and CDR2 are MNHNY and SVGAGI (reference sequence). CDR3 DNA: TGTGCCAGCAGAGATTCCGGGACTAGCGGCGAGCAGTACTTC. It encodes CASRDSGTSGEQYF.

The chain has TRBV27 and TRBJ1-2, with D perhaps matching TRBD1 (6 bases). Germline CDR1 reads MNHEY; CDR2 reads SMNVEV (reference sequence). The CDR3 runs 13 residues. Deletions cut 5 bases from V and 4 bases from J, with 11 bases between. This CDR3 reads CASSRTATYGYTF. In DNA form, the CDR3 reads TGTGCCAGCAGTAGGACAGCTACCTATGGCTACACCTTC.

This clone was seen a handful of times. The CDR3, as DNA: TGTGCCAGCAGAACCCGACAGTCCGGGACCCAGTACTTC. This sequence encodes CASRTRQSGTQYF. The genes are TRBV5-4 and TRBJ2-5; D is possibly TRBD1 (5 bases). Between the trimmed V and J ends, which lost 5 bases and 7 bases, there was a span of 15 bases. Germline loops: CDR1 SGHNT, CDR2 YYREEE (reference sequence). The CDR3 has 13 amino acids.